The 3 T cell receptor beta chains below come from one sample, sequenced in a study of blood T cells in healthy people across ages. The authors ran a second PCR of 7 to 11 cycles using a sample-barcoded 5' primer and a J-beta primer mix. Using its own MiXCR run on the 5' RACE reads, TCRdb lists one record per CDR3 protein. The sample consists of more than 800,000 distinct CDR3 sequences, around 26% of them appearing once. The sequenced sample was blood. These TCRs come from a woman older than 75 in good health.

The sample holds many counts of this clonotype. V and J are TRBV18 and TRBJ2-4; D might be TRBD2 (5 bases). The CDR3 totals 15 residues. Trimming cost V 4 bases and J 0 bases, with 10 bases left between them. CDR1 is KGHSH and CDR2 is LQKENI in the germline V gene. CDR3 sequence (DNA): TGTGCCAGCTCACTAGAGGGTGTAGCCAAAAACATTCAGTACTTC. This gives the protein CASSLEGVAKNIQYF.

This clonotype appeared many times. The J gene is TRBJ1-2, the V gene TRBV3-1, with D possibly being TRBD1 (6 bases). CDR3 length: 16 amino acids. The ends were cut back, 1 base at V and 2 bases at J, with 14 bases in the middle. Per the germline V gene, CDR1 is LGHDT and CDR2 is YNNKEL (reference sequence). The CDR3 region has the DNA TGTGCCAGCAGCCAAGGGACTTGGGGGGCGAACTATGGCTACACCTTC. Translated: CASSQGTWGANYGYTF.

This clonotype was seen at least ten times. The V gene is TRBV15, the J gene TRBJ2-3; no firm D call. The ends were cut back, 0 bases at V and 4 bases at J, with 14 bases in the middle. The CDR3 is 16 residues long. CDR1 and CDR2 from the germline V gene are LNHNV and YYDKDF (reference sequence). This chain's CDR3 is CATSRDPLSVSDTQYF. The CDR3 bases are TGTGCCACCAGCAGAGACCCGCTTTCCGTTTCAGATACGCAGTATTTT.